The next 27 T cell receptor beta chains were all read from a single sample in a study of blood T cell repertoires in COVID-19. Sequenced by immunoSEQ multiplex PCR; TCRdb stores in-frame clones only, minus some. The data hold roughly 260,000 clones, with about 88% observed a single time. The sequenced material came from peripheral blood. These receptor sequences come from a woman between 40 and 50 years old who had recovered from COVID-19.

This clone was detected only once. The chain joins TRBV28 to TRBJ2-7; D perhaps matches TRBD2 (6 bases). V was shortened by 5 bases and J by 3 bases, with 14 bases between the two germline ends. The CDR3 spans 14 residues. CDR1 MDHEN and CDR2 SYDVKM come from the germline V gene. The CDR3 DNA is TGTGCCAGCAGTCCCCTCGGGACTCTCTACGAGCAGTACTTC. Amino acid sequence: CASSPLGTLYEQYF.

The chain is built from TRBV5-1 and TRBJ1-6; D gene ambiguous. The CDR3 has 13 amino acids. CDR1 SGHRS and CDR2 YFSETQ come from the germline V gene. Trimming pared 3 bases from V and 6 bases from J, leaving 7 bases between. Here the CDR3 DNA reads TGCGCCAGCAGCTCAGAGGGTAATTCACCCCTCCACTTT. As protein: CASSSEGNSPLHF.

This clone was found once. This chain's CDR3 is CASSPRLAGVTDTQYF. CDR3 coding DNA: TGTGCCAGCAGCCCTCGACTAGCGGGAGTGACAGATACGCAGTATTTT. V usage is TRBV7-2 and J usage is TRBJ2-3; TRBD2 aligns across 12 bases. This CDR3 spans 16 amino acids. The V segment lost 5 bases and the J segment 3 bases; nucleotides outside the gene matches: 6. Germline V lookup: CDR1 SGHTA, CDR2 FQGNSA.

This chain joins TRBV30 and TRBJ1-2; 8 bases are a match to TRBD1. CDR1 is GTSNPN, CDR2 SVGIG, per germline (reference sequence). The CDR3 consists of 15 residues. Trimming cost V 0 bases and J 4 bases; bases outside gene matches: 7. DNA for the CDR3: TGTGCCTGGAGTGTGGGTGGGACAGGATTCTATGGCTACACCTTC. The encoded protein is CAWSVGGTGFYGYTF. The variable domain in full, completed from reference TRBV30 and TRBJ1-2, reads SQTIHQWPATLVQPVGSPLSLECTVEGTSNPNLYWYRQAAGRGLQLLFYSVGIGQISSEVPQNLSASRPQDRQFILSSKKLLLSDSGFYLCAWSVGGTGFYGYTFGSGTRLTVV.

J is TRBJ2-1 and V is TRBV27; 10 nucleotides agree with TRBD2. CDR1 is MNHEY and CDR2 is SMNVEV in the germline V gene (reference sequence). The CDR3 contains 15 residues. Trimming removed 5 bases from V and 4 bases from J; junction bases left unmatched: 5. The CDR3 DNA sequence: TGTGCCAGCAGTGAAACTAGCGGGGCATACAATGAGCAGTTCTTC. Encoded protein: CASSETSGAYNEQFF.

V usage is TRBV5-1 and J usage is TRBJ1-2; 9 bases fit TRBD1. The CDR3 has 14 residues. Germline values: CDR1 SGHRS, CDR2 YFSETQ. The V segment lost 4 bases and the J segment 7 bases; nucleotides outside the gene matches: 8. DNA of the CDR3: TGCGCCAGCAGCCCGGACAGGGGAAAGCGTGGCTACACCTTC. It is translated as CASSPDRGKRGYTF. Filled out from reference TRBV5-1 and TRBJ1-2, the complete variable domain reads KAGVTQTPRYLIKTRGQQVTLSCSPISGHRSVSWYQQTPGQGLQFLFEYFSETQRNKGNFPGRFSGRQFSNSRSEMNVSTLELGDSALYLCASSPDRGKRGYTFGSGTRLTVV.

This sequence joins TRBV12-3 or TRBV12-4 and TRBJ2-5; no reliable D call. Trimming cost V 4 bases and J 4 bases, with 4 bases left between them. This CDR3 is built from 11 residues. Written as DNA, the CDR3 is TGTGCCAGCAGTTCAGGAGAGACCCAGTACTTC. Amino acids: CASSSGETQYF.

The chain is built from TRBV5-1 and TRBJ2-3, with 9 nucleotides matching TRBD1. Germline lookup yields CDR1 SGHRS and CDR2 YFSETQ. The CDR3 runs to 16 residues. V shed 3 bases, J shed 2 bases, and the junction held 7 bases outside the gene matches. Written as DNA, the CDR3 is TGCGCCAGCAGCTCGGGGACAGGGACATTCACAGATACGCAGTATTTT. Residues: CASSSGTGTFTDTQYF. The full variable domain, rest sourced from reference TRBV5-1 and TRBJ2-3, is KAGVTQTPRYLIKTRGQQVTLSCSPISGHRSVSWYQQTPGQGLQFLFEYFSETQRNKGNFPGRFSGRQFSNSRSEMNVSTLELGDSALYLCASSSGTGTFTDTQYFGPGTRLTVL.

The rearrangement joins TRBV2 to TRBJ1-1; weak D call: TRBD1 (6 bases). This CDR3 comprises 15 residues. CDR1 and CDR2 from the germline V gene are SNHLY and FYNNEI. V was pared by 6 bases and J by 1 base, with 15 bases between. In DNA, the CDR3 is TGTGCCAGCAGAGACGGGACACCGTGGAACACTGAAGCTTTCTTT. Protein sequence: CASRDGTPWNTEAFF.

The V gene is TRBV18, the J gene TRBJ2-3; 9 nucleotides align to TRBD2. V lost 3 bases and J lost 5; bases outside the gene matches: 6. The germline gives CDR1 KGHSH, CDR2 LQKENI. The CDR3 has 15 amino acids. Here the CDR3 reads CASSPGTSRGDTQYF. DNA of the CDR3: TGTGCCAGCTCACCCGGGACTAGCCGTGGAGATACGCAGTATTTT.

The rearrangement joins TRBV11-3 to TRBJ2-3, with D possibly being TRBD1 (5 bases). V lost 5 bases to trimming and J lost 8 bases, with 20 bases between them. This CDR3 region has 15 residues. Germline V lookup: CDR1 SGHNT, CDR2 YENEEA. The CDR3 DNA sequence: TGTGCCAGCAGCCATGGACATGTAGGTTGGACTACGCAGTATTTT. Protein: CASSHGHVGWTTQYF.

The table lists this clone with a count of one. The J gene is TRBJ1-4, the V gene TRBV10-1, with no clear D. Germline loops: CDR1 WNHNN, CDR2 SYGVQD (reference sequence). V was cut by 6 bases and J by 5 bases, with 7 bases left in between. This CDR3 has 12 amino acids. The CDR3 sequence is CASRVANEKLFF. In nucleotides, the CDR3 is TGCGCCAGCAGGGTAGCCAATGAAAAACTGTTTTTT.

The genes are TRBV6-2 or TRBV6-3 and TRBJ2-1; TRBD2 might be the D (6 bases). Germline CDR1 reads MNHEY; CDR2 reads SVGEGT. The V and J ends lost 7 bases and 6 bases respectively, with 22 bases between them. This CDR3 is 16 amino acids long. The CDR3 coding sequence is TGTGCCAGCACCCCAGTCGGGGGAGTAAGGGCCAATGAGCAGTTCTTC. Protein: CASTPVGGVRANEQFF.

The J gene is TRBJ2-7, the V gene TRBV5-1; no clear D gene. The V end lost 3 bases, the J end lost 2 bases, and 12 bases lay between the germline ends. The CDR3 length is 14 residues. Germline loops: CDR1 SGHRS, CDR2 YFSETQ. The CDR3 nucleotides are TGCGCCAGCAGCTCAAGTGGCCTGGCCTACGAGCAGTACTTC. It yields the protein CASSSSGLAYEQYF.

This clone occurred once. This chain connects TRBV4-2 to TRBJ1-1; 7 bases align to TRBD1. The trim removed 0 bases at V and 7 bases at J, leaving 5 bases unmatched. Germline V gene lookup returns CDR1 LGHNA and CDR2 YNFKEQ. The CDR3 loop spans 14 amino acids. CDR3 residues: CASSQESQGVEAFF. The CDR3 DNA is TGTGCCAGCAGCCAAGAAAGTCAGGGGGTTGAAGCTTTCTTT.

This clone appeared a single time. The chain links TRBV15 to TRBJ1-4, with 10 nucleotides matching TRBD1. Germline-derived CDR1 and CDR2 are LNHNV and YYDKDF (reference sequence). The CDR3 contains 16 residues. Losses at the gene ends were 1 base for V and 1 base for J; bases not matched to a gene: 0. The CDR3 loop reads CATSRGTGGTNEKLFF. In DNA form, the CDR3 reads TGTGCCACCAGCAGAGGGACAGGGGGAACTAATGAAAAACTGTTTTTT.

V and J are TRBV19 and TRBJ1-5; tentatively, D is TRBD1 (5 bases). The germline V gene encodes CDR1 LNHDA and CDR2 SQIVND (reference sequence). The CDR3 length is 15 residues. Trimming pared 4 bases from V and 1 base from J, leaving 11 bases between. The CDR3 spells CASSRGQASNQPQHF. CDR3 in DNA: TGTGCCAGTAGTAGGGGCCAGGCAAGCAATCAGCCCCAGCATTTT.

The J gene is TRBJ2-3, the V gene TRBV30, with 8 bases aligning to TRBD2. V was pared by 5 bases and J by 11 bases, with 9 bases of the junction left unmatched. Germline V gene sequence: CDR1 GTSNPN, CDR2 SVGIG (reference sequence). This CDR3 is 12 amino acids long. CDR3 in DNA: TGTGCCTGGTCCCCACTCACTAGCGGGCAGTATTTT. This codes for CAWSPLTSGQYF.

The gene calls are TRBV5-6 and TRBJ2-3, with 12 bases aligning to TRBD2. The CDR3 is 18 residues long. Germline V CDR1 and CDR2: SGHDT, YYEEEE. V gave up 4 bases and J gave up 0 bases; unmatched junction bases: 9. In DNA, the CDR3 is TGTGCCAGCAGCGGGGGGACTAGCGGGTATACTAGCACAGATACGCAGTATTTT. It codes for CASSGGTSGYTSTDTQYF. The entire variable domain, with the rest obtained from reference TRBV5-6 and TRBJ2-3, is as follows: DAGVTQSPTHLIKTRGQQVTLRCSPKSGHDTVSWYQQALGQGPQFIFQYYEEEERQRGNFPDRFSGHQFPNYSSELNVNALLLGDSALYLCASSGGTSGYTSTDTQYFGPGTRLTVL.

The genes are TRBV5-6 and TRBJ2-1; no clear D gene. The CDR3 has 14 amino acids. Trimming removed 2 bases from V and 8 bases from J, with 14 bases in between. Germline V gene data show CDR1 as SGHDT and CDR2 as YYEEEE. CDR3 protein: CASSFPNALDEQFF. Written as DNA, the CDR3 is TGTGCCAGCAGCTTCCCCAATGCGTTGGATGAGCAGTTCTTC.

This clone was observed once. The chain employs TRBV6-7 and TRBJ2-7; a possible D gene is TRBD1 (5 bases). TRBV6-7 is marked as an open reading frame, function uncertain. The CDR3 covers 14 residues. V lost 1 base, J lost 1 base, and 8 bases lay in between. The CDR3 protein is CASSYWTNSYEQYF. The CDR3 DNA reads TGTGCCAGCAGTTACTGGACAAATTCCTACGAGCAGTACTTC.

This chain connects TRBV28 to TRBJ1-2; TRBD1 is a possible D gene (6 bases). Trimming removed 2 bases at V and 5 bases at J, with 9 bases between. The CDR3 length is 13 residues. Germline V gene data show CDR1 as MDHEN and CDR2 as SYDVKM. The CDR3, as DNA: TGTGCCAGCAGTTTAGACAGGACTTATGGCTACACCTTC. This translates into CASSLDRTYGYTF.

In its sample, this clone was seen once. The V and J genes are TRBV7-2 and TRBJ2-7; a possible D gene is TRBD1 (5 bases). CDR3 length equals 14 residues. Germline CDR1 and CDR2: SGHTA and FQGNSA. The V and J ends lost 3 bases and 3 bases respectively, with 12 bases between them. As DNA, the CDR3 is TGTGCCAGCAGCTTTGACAGCCTGGGCTACGAGCAGTACTTC. Protein sequence: CASSFDSLGYEQYF.

The gene calls are TRBV19 and TRBJ2-1; D gene unclear. The V gene lost 5 bases and the J gene lost 4 bases, with 9 bases spanning the gap. The CDR3 is made up of 13 amino acids. Germline CDR1 and CDR2: LNHDA and SQIVND (reference sequence). DNA for the CDR3: TGTGCCAGTAGTTTAATAGCATACAATGAGCAGTTCTTC. Translation gives CASSLIAYNEQFF. Variable domain in full (rest from reference TRBV19 and TRBJ2-1): DGGITQSPKYLFRKEGQNVTLSCEQNLNHDAMYWYRQDPGQGLRLIYYSQIVNDFQKGDIAEGYSVSREKKESFPLTVTSAQKNPTAFYLCASSLIAYNEQFFGPGTRLTVL.

The genes are TRBV7-9 and TRBJ2-5; D uncertain. Looked up from germline, CDR1 is SEHNR and CDR2 is FQNEAQ (reference sequence). This CDR3 has 11 amino acids. The germline V and J ends were trimmed by 7 bases and 3 bases, with 6 bases remaining between them. The CDR3 region is CASTPKETQYF. CDR3 nucleotides: TGTGCCAGCACCCCTAAAGAGACCCAGTACTTC.

This chain links TRBV7-8 with TRBJ2-7; 8 bases map to TRBD2. V trimming: 3 bases; J trimming: 1 base; junction bases outside the gene matches: 5. Germline CDR1 is SGHVS and CDR2 is FQNEAQ. The CDR3 loop spans 15 amino acids. The CDR3 is CASSFRAGGSYEQYF. The CDR3 nucleotides are TGTGCCAGCAGCTTTAGGGCGGGAGGTTCCTACGAGCAGTACTTC.

The J gene is TRBJ1-2, the V gene TRBV29-1, with D tentatively TRBD1 (5 bases). The CDR3 is 13 amino acids. The V end was cut by 7 bases, the J end by 7 bases, with 19 bases between. Germline-derived CDR1 and CDR2 are SQVTM and ANQGSEA. The CDR3 reads CSAFQGGGIGYTF. The CDR3 DNA reads TGCAGCGCCTTTCAGGGAGGTGGGATTGGCTACACCTTC.